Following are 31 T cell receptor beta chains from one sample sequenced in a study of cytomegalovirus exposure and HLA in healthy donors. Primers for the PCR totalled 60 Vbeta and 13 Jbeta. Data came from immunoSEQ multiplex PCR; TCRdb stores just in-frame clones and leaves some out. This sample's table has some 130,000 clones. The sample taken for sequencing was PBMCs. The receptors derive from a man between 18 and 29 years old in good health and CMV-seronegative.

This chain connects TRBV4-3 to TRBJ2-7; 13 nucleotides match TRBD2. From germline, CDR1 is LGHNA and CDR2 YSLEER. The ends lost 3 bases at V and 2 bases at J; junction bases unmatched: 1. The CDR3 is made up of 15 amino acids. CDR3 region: CASSQGLAGPYEQYF. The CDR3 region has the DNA TGCGCCAGCAGCCAGGGACTAGCGGGACCCTACGAGCAGTACTTC.

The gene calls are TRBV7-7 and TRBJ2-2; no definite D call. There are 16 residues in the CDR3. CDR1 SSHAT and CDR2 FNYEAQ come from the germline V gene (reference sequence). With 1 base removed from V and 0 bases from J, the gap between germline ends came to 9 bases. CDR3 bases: TGTGCCAGCAGCTTAGGTGGCAGGCCGAACACCGGGGAGCTGTTTTTT. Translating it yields CASSLGGRPNTGELFF. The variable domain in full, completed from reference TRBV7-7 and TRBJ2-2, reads GAGVSQSPRYKVTKRGQDVTLRCDPISSHATLYWYQQALGQGPEFLTYFNYEAQPDKSGLPSDRFSAERPEGSISTLTIQRTEQRDSAMYRCASSLGGRPNTGELFFGEGSRLTVL.

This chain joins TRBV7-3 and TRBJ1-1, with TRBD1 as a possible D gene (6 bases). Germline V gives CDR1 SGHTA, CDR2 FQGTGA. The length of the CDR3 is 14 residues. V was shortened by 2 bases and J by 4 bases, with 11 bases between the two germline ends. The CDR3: CASSLRGGATEAFF. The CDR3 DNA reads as TGTGCCAGCAGCTTACGTGGGGGGGCCACTGAAGCTTTCTTT.

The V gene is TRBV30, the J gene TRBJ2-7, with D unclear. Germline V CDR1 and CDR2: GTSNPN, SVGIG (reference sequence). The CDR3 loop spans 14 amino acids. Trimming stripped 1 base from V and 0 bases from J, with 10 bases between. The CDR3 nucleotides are TGTGCCTGGAGTGCCCTTGTATACTCCTACGAGCAGTACTTC. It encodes CAWSALVYSYEQYF.

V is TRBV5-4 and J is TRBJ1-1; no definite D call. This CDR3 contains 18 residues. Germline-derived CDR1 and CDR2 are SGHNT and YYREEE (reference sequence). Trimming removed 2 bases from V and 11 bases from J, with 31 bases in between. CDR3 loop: CASSFARTGRPNHGGAFF. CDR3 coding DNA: TGTGCCAGCAGCTTCGCTCGGACTGGCCGCCCCAACCACGGTGGGGCTTTCTTT. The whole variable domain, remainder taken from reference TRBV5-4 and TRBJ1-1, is ETGVTQSPTHLIKTRGQQVTLRCSSQSGHNTVSWYQQALGQGPQFIFQYYREEENGRGNFPPRFSGLQFPNYSSELNVNALELDDSALYLCASSFARTGRPNHGGAFFGQGTRLTVV.

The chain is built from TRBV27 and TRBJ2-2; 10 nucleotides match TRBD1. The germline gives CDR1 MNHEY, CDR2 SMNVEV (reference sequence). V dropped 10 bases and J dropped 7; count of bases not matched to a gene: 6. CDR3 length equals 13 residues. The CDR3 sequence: CATRTGGGGELFF. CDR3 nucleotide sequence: TGTGCCACAAGGACAGGGGGAGGCGGGGAGCTGTTTTTT.

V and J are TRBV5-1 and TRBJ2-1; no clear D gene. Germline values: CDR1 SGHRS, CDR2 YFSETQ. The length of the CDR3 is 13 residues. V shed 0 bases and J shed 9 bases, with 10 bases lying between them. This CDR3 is CASSLVLDGEQFF. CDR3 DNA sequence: TGCGCCAGCAGCTTGGTGTTAGATGGTGAGCAGTTCTTC.

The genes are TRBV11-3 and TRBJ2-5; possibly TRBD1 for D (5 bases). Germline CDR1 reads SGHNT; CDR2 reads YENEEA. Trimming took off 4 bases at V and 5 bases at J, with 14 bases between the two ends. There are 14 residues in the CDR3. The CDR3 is CASSSVRTPETQYF. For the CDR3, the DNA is TGTGCCAGCAGCTCCGTCCGGACACCGGAGACCCAGTACTTC.

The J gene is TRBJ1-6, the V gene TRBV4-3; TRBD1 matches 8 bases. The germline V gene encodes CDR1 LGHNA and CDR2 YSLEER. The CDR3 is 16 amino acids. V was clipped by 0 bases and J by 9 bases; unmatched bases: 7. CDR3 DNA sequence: TGCGCCAGCAGCCAAGAGTGGACAGGGCTGTTTTCACCCCTCCACTTT. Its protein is CASSQEWTGLFSPLHF.

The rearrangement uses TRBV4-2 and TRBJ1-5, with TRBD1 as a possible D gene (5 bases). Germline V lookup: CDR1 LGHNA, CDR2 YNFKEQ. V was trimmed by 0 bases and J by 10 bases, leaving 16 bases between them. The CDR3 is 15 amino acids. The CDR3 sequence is CASSQDLQGGKPQHF. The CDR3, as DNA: TGTGCCAGCAGCCAAGATCTCCAGGGAGGGAAACCCCAGCATTTT.

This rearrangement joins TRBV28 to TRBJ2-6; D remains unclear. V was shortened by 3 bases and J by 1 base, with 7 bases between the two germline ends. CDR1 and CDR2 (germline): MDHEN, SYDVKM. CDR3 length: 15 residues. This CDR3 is CASSFPRSGANVLTF. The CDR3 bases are TGTGCCAGCAGTTTCCCTAGATCTGGGGCCAACGTCCTGACTTTC.

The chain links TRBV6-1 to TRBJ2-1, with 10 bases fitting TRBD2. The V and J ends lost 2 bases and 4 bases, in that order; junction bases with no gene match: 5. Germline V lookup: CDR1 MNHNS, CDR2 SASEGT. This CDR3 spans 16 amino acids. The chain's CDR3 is CASSERAGGWYNEQFF. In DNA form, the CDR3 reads TGTGCCAGCAGTGAACGAGCGGGAGGGTGGTACAATGAGCAGTTCTTC.

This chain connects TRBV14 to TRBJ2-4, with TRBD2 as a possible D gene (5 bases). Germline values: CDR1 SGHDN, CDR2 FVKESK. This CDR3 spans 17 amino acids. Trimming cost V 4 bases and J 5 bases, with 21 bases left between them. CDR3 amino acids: CASSPKLVPESQNIQYF. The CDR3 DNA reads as TGTGCCAGCAGCCCCAAACTAGTCCCAGAGAGCCAAAACATTCAGTACTTC.

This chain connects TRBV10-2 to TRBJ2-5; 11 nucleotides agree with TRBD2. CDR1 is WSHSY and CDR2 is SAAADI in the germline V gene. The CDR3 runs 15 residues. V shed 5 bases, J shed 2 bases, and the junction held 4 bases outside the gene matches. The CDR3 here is CASSQSSGGQETQYF. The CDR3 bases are TGCGCCAGCAGTCAATCTAGCGGGGGGCAAGAGACCCAGTACTTC.

CDR3 region: CASSLRTGGDEQYF. The DNA of the CDR3 is TGCGCCAGCAGCCTTCGGACAGGGGGTGACGAGCAGTACTTC. The chain links TRBV5-1 to TRBJ2-7, with 10 bases fitting TRBD1. The CDR3 has 14 residues. V was clipped by 4 bases and J by 5 bases; unmatched bases: 6. CDR1 and CDR2 (germline): SGHRS, YFSETQ.

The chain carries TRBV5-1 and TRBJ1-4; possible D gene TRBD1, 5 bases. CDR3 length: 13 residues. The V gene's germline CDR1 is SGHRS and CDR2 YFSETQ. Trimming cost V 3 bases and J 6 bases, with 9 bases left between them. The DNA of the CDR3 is TGCGCCAGCAGCTGGGACTACGATGAAAAACTGTTTTTT. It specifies CASSWDYDEKLFF.

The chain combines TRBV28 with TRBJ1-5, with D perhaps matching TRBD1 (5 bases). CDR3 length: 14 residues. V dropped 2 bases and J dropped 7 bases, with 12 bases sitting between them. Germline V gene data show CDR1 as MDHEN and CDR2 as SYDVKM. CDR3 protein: CASSLRRVGQPQHF. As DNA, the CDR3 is TGTGCCAGCAGTTTACGCAGGGTAGGCCAGCCCCAGCATTTT.

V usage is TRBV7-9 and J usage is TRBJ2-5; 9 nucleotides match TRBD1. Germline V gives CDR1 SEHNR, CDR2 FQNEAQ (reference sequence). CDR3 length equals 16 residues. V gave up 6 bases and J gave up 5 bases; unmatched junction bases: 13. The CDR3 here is CASSQPGQGLLETQYF. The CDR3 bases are TGTGCCAGCAGTCAACCGGGACAGGGATTATTGGAGACCCAGTACTTC.

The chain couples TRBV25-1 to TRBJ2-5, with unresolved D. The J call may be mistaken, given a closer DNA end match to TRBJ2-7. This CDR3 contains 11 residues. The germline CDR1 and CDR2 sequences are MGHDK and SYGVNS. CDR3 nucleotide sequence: TGTGCCAGCAGCAGGATCGACGAGCAGTACTTC. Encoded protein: CASSRIDEQYF.

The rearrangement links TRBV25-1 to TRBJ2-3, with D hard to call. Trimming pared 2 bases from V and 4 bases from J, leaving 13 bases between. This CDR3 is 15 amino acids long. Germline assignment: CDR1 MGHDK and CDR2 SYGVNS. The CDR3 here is CASSESMGSPDTQYF. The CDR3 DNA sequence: TGTGCCAGCAGTGAAAGTATGGGTAGCCCAGATACGCAGTATTTT.

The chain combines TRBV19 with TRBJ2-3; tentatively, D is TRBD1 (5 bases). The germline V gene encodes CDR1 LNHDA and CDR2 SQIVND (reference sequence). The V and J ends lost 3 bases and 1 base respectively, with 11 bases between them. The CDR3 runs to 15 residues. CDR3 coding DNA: TGTGCCAGTAGTATTCAGTGGGGCGGCACAGATACGCAGTATTTT. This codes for CASSIQWGGTDTQYF.

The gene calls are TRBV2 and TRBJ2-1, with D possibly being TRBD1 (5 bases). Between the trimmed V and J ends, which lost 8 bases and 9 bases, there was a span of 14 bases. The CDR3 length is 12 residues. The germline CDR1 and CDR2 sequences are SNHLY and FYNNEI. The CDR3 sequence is CASPGPLGEQFF. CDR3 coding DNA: TGTGCCAGCCCAGGGCCCCTAGGTGAGCAGTTCTTC.

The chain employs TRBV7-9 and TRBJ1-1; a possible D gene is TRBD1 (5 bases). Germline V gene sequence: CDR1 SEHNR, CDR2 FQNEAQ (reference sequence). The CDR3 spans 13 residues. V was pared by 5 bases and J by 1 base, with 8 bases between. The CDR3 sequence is CASSGDRNTEAFF. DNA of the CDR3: TGTGCCAGCAGCGGCGACAGGAACACTGAAGCTTTCTTT.

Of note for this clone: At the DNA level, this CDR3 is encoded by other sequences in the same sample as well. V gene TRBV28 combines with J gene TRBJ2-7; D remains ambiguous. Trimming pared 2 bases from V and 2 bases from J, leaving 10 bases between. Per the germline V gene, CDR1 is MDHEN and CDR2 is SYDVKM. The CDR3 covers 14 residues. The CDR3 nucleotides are TGTGCCAGCAGTTTAGGCGGTCCCCCCTACGAGCAGTACTTC. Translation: CASSLGGPPYEQYF.

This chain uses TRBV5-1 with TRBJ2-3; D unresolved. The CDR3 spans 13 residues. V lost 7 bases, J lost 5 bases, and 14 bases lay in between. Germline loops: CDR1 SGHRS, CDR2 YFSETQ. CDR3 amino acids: CASGLGQVDTQYF. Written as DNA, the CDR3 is TGCGCCAGCGGTCTTGGGCAGGTAGATACGCAGTATTTT.

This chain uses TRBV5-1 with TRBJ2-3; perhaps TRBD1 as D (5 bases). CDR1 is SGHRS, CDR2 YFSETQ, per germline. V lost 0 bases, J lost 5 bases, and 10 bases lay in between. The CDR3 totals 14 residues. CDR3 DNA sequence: TGCGCCAGCAGCTTGGGGGGCCCGGTAGATACGCAGTATTTT. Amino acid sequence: CASSLGGPVDTQYF.

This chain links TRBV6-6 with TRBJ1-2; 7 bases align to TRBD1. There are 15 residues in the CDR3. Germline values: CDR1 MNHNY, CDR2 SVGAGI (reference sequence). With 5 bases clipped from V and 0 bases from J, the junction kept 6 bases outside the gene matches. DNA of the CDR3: TGTGCCAGCAGTCCGAAGGGGGCGGCTAACTATGGCTACACCTTC. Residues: CASSPKGAANYGYTF.

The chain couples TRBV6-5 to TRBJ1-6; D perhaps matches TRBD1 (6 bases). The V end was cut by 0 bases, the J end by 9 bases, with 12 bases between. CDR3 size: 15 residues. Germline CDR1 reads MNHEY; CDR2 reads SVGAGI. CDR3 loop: CASSYSSGDSSPLHF. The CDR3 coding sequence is TGTGCCAGCAGTTACTCGTCAGGGGATAGTTCACCCCTCCACTTT.

The CDR3: CASNDVAGTTDTQYF. The CDR3 DNA sequence: TGTGCCAGCAACGACGTAGCGGGGACCACAGATACGCAGTATTTT. This chain uses TRBV2 with TRBJ2-3; 8 nucleotides agree with TRBD2. The CDR3 extends over 15 amino acids. V shed 7 bases, J shed 2 bases, and the junction held 8 bases outside the gene matches. Germline V lookup: CDR1 SNHLY, CDR2 FYNNEI.

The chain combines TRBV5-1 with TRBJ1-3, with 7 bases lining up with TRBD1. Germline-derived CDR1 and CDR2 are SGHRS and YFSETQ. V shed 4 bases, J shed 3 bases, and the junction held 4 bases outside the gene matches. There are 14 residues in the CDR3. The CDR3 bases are TGCGCCAGCAGCACCGGGACAGATGGAAACACCATATATTTT. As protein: CASSTGTDGNTIYF.

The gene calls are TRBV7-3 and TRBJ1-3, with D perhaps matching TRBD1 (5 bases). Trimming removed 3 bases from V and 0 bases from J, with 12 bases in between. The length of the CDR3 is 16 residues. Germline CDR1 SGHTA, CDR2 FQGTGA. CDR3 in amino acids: CASSFPPGGSGNTIYF. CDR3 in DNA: TGTGCCAGCAGCTTCCCTCCCGGGGGCTCTGGAAACACCATATATTTT.